Listed below are T cell receptor beta chains from one sample, sequenced in a study of blood T cells in healthy people across ages. TCRdb re-called the 5' RACE reads through MiXCR, storing one row per CDR3 protein. The data hold more than 750,000 distinct CDR3 sequences, with about 28% observed a single time. The same sample was also used in a study of T cells of mothers and their children.

The sample was blood. The receptors stem from a woman aged 40 to 50 in good health. Both conserved end residues are part of each CDR3. The D gene is left open where the match is weak. Rows give clone size only sometimes, using once, few, many, or a class for an expanded clone.

clone_size j_call d_call v_call cdr3_aa cdr3_nt
- TRBJ2-1 - TRBV10-3 CAISSLDLRGKQFF TGTGCCATCAGTTCCCTAGATTTGCGGGGTAAGCAGTTCTTC
- TRBJ1-2 - TRBV5-1 CASSLVDRGGYTF TGCGCCAGCAGCTTGGTAGACCGAGGCGGCTACACCTTC
few TRBJ2-5 - TRBV27 CASSPSGRRMGYF TGTGCCAGCAGTCCTTCCGGTAGACGGATGGGGTACTTC
few TRBJ2-5 - TRBV12-3/TRBV12-4 CASSLPRGFQETQYF TGTGCCAGCAGTCTTCCTCGGGGGTTCCAAGAGACCCAGTACTTC
many TRBJ2-3 - TRBV12-3/TRBV12-4 CASRSRGLGDTQYF TGTGCCAGCAGATCCCGGGGGTTGGGGGATACGCAGTATTTT
many TRBJ2-4 TRBD1 TRBV7-2 CASSLGGNRGRENIQYF TGTGCCAGCAGCTTAGGAGGGAACAGGGGGCGTGAAAACATTCAGTACTTC
many TRBJ1-2 - TRBV29-1 CSVDEQNGGYTF TGCAGCGTTGACGAACAGAATGGTGGCTACACCTTC
- TRBJ2-1 - TRBV20-1 CSARQPRGGLVHNEQFF TGCAGTGCTAGGCAACCCCGCGGCGGGTTAGTCCACAATGAGCAGTTCTTC
few TRBJ2-5 - TRBV2 CASRATRLGETQYF TGTGCCAGCAGAGCGACAAGGTTAGGGGAGACCCAGTACTTC
few TRBJ2-7 TRBD1 TRBV12-3/TRBV12-4 CASSFYRDSYEQYF TGTGCCAGCAGTTTTTATCGGGACAGTTACGAGCAGTACTTC
- TRBJ2-3 TRBD2 TRBV27 CASSLGRAGVTDTQYF TGTGCCAGCAGTTTAGGTCGAGCGGGGGTCACAGATACGCAGTATTTT
- TRBJ2-5 TRBD1 TRBV25-1 CASSESPDREETQYF TGTGCCAGCAGTGAATCCCCTGACAGGGAAGAGACCCAGTACTTC
- TRBJ2-5 - TRBV3-1 CASSQSGLHEYF TGTGCCAGCAGCCAATCGGGACTCCATGAGTACTTC
- TRBJ1-1 - TRBV19 CASSMKMNTEAFF TGTGCCAGTAGTATGAAAATGAACACTGAAGCTTTCTTT
- TRBJ2-7 TRBD2 TRBV12-3/TRBV12-4 CASSLSSGGPYEEYF TGTGCCAGCAGTTTGTCTAGCGGGGGACCCTACGAGGAGTACTTC
- TRBJ2-5 TRBD1 TRBV9 CASSVSGTGFLETQYF TGTGCCAGCAGCGTCTCCGGGACAGGGTTTTTAGAGACCCAGTACTTC
- TRBJ2-5 TRBD2 TRBV6-6 CTSSPGGNEQYF TGTACCAGCAGCCCGGGGGGGAATGAGCAGTACTTC
many TRBJ1-1 - TRBV12-3/TRBV12-4 CASSFWDWGAEAFF TGTGCCAGCAGTTTTTGGGACTGGGGGGCTGAAGCTTTCTTT
few TRBJ2-7 TRBD1 TRBV7-6 CASSLEFPGTGAHEQYF TGTGCCAGCAGCTTAGAGTTTCCCGGGACAGGGGCCCACGAGCAGTACTTC
many TRBJ1-2 TRBD1 TRBV7-2 CASSFDGQGGGYTF TGTGCCAGCAGCTTTGATGGACAGGGCGGAGGCTACACCTTC
- TRBJ2-7 - TRBV2 CASRDQTGYEQYF TGTGCCAGCAGGGATCAGACAGGCTACGAGCAGTACTTC
- TRBJ1-3 TRBD1 TRBV20-1 CSASAQGARNTIYF TGCAGTGCTAGTGCCCAGGGGGCACGAAACACCATATATTTT
many TRBJ1-5 TRBD1 TRBV20-1 CSAKVRTGGYQPQHF TGCAGTGCTAAAGTCCGGACAGGGGGCTATCAGCCCCAGCATTTT
- TRBJ1-2 TRBD1 TRBV29-1 CSVEKRQGEGYTF TGCAGCGTTGAAAAGAGACAGGGCGAAGGCTACACCTTC
few TRBJ1-4 - TRBV28 CASSFSMEKLFF TGTGCCAGCAGTTTTAGTATGGAAAAACTGTTTTTT
once TRBJ1-2 - TRBV6-1 CASSHRDGYNYGYTF TGTGCCAGCAGCCATCGGGACGGGTATAACTATGGCTACACCTTC
- TRBJ2-3 - TRBV4-3 CASSQDGGFTTQYF TGCGCCAGCAGCCAAGATGGGGGATTTACGACGCAGTATTTT
- TRBJ2-1 - TRBV28 CASRTDRFYNEQFF TGTGCCAGCAGAACTGACAGGTTCTACAATGAGCAGTTCTTC
- TRBJ2-3 TRBD2 TRBV5-1 CASSLTLAGFTDTQYF TGCGCCAGCAGCTTGACACTAGCGGGATTCACAGATACGCAGTATTTT
- TRBJ2-7 - TRBV27 CASSLFVAETGSSYEQYF TGTGCCAGCAGTTTATTTGTCGCCGAGACGGGTAGCTCCTACGAGCAGTACTTC
many TRBJ1-2 - TRBV29-1 CSDQDTGSGYTF TGCAGCGACCAAGACACAGGTTCGGGCTACACCTTC
- TRBJ2-1 - TRBV7-9 CASIKGGQAGRQFF TGTGCCAGCATCAAAGGGGGGCAGGCGGGGCGGCAGTTCTTC